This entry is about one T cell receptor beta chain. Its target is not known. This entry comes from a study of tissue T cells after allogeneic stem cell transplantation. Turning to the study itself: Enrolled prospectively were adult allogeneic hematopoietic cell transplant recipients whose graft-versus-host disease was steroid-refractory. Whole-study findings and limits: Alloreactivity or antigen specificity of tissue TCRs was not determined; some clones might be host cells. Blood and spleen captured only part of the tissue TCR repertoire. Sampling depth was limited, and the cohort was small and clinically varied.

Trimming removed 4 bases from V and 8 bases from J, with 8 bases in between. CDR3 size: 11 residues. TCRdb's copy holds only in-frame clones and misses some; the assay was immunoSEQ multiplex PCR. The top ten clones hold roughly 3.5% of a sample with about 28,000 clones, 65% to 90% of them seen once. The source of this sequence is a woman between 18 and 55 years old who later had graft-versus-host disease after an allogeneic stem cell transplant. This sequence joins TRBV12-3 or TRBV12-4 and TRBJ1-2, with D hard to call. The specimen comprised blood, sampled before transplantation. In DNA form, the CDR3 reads TGTGCCAGCAGTTCTGTCAACGGCTACACCTTC. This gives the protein CASSSVNGYTF.